One and the same sample provided the 15 T cell receptor beta chains below, sequenced in a study of blood T cells in healthy people across ages. Together with a sample-barcoded 5' primer, a J-beta primer mix was included in a second PCR lasting roughly 6 to 12 cycles. MiXCR, run by TCRdb on the 5' RACE reads, gives a single entry per CDR3 protein. The sample carries about 1.1 million distinct CDR3 sequences, 35% to 40% recorded once. The sequencing sample was made of blood. All receptors derive from a man aged 18 to 30 in good health.

This clonotype was detected a few times. The gene calls are TRBV3-1 and TRBJ2-3, with D perhaps matching TRBD1 or TRBD2 (5 bases each). V lost 4 bases, J lost 2 bases, and 7 bases lay in between. CDR1 and CDR2 (germline): LGHDT, YNNKEL (reference sequence). The CDR3 has 13 amino acids. The CDR3 nucleotides read TGTGCCAGCAGCCGGGACCACACAGATACGCAGTATTTT. It codes for CASSRDHTDTQYF.

This clonotype was counted only a few times. The gene calls are TRBV2 and TRBJ2-2; tentatively, D is TRBD1 (5 bases). Trimming stripped 1 base from V and 6 bases from J, with 6 bases between. The CDR3 consists of 13 residues. CDR1 SNHLY and CDR2 FYNNEI come from the germline V gene. The CDR3 coding sequence is TGTGCCAGCAGTGAAGGCAGGGCCGGGGAGCTGTTTTTT. This gives the protein CASSEGRAGELFF. The full variable domain, with the rest looked up from reference TRBV2 and TRBJ2-2, is EPEVTQTPSHQVTQMGQEVILRCVPISNHLYFYWYRQILGQKVEFLVSFYNNEISEKSEIFDDQFSVERPDGSNFTLKIRSTKLEDSAMYFCASSEGRAGELFFGEGSRLTVL.

This clonotype was detected once. The rearrangement uses TRBV7-9 and TRBJ1-6, with 8 bases fitting TRBD1. This CDR3 is built from 17 residues. V gave up 8 bases and J gave up 8 bases; unmatched junction bases: 17. Looked up from germline, CDR1 is SEHNR and CDR2 is FQNEAQ (reference sequence). The CDR3 protein is CASALGAGGDLDSPLHF. CDR3 coding DNA: TGTGCCAGCGCCTTGGGGGCAGGGGGCGACTTAGATTCACCCCTCCACTTT.

The CDR3 DNA sequence: TGTGCCAGCAGCAAAGCCCACCAAACAGAAAAGGCCCACAGTGAGCAGTTCTTC. Protein product: CASSKAHQTEKAHSEQFF. The gene calls are TRBV21-1 and TRBJ2-1. TRBV21-1 counts as a pseudogene. The CDR3 is made up of 18 amino acids.

This clonotype was detected a few times. The chain recombines TRBV20-1 with TRBJ2-7, with TRBD1 matching over 10 bases. CDR3 length: 13 residues. V shed 2 bases, J shed 4 bases, and the junction held 2 bases outside the gene matches. Per germline, CDR1 DFQATT and CDR2 SNEGSKA (reference sequence). Here the CDR3 DNA reads TGCAGTGCTAGACGGACAGGGGGTTACGAGCAGTACTTC. Protein: CSARRTGGYEQYF.

This sequence joins TRBV20-1 and TRBJ1-1; D not certain. Germline CDR1 is DFQATT and CDR2 is SNEGSKA (reference sequence). V gave up 3 bases and J gave up 4 bases, with 12 bases separating them. The CDR3 contains 13 residues. The CDR3 region has the DNA TGCAGTGCTAGCCGGGCCGGAGGCACTGAAGCTTTCTTT. It is translated as CSASRAGGTEAFF.

V usage is TRBV2 and J usage is TRBJ1-5, with D possibly matching TRBD1 (5 bases). The CDR3 is 13 amino acids. Germline V lookup: CDR1 SNHLY, CDR2 FYNNEI. V was clipped by 7 bases and J by 5 bases, with 12 bases between them. CDR3 loop: CASMGGRHQPQHF. The DNA for the CDR3 is TGTGCCAGCATGGGGGGAAGGCATCAGCCCCAGCATTTT.

This rearrangement joins TRBV2 to TRBJ2-5; tentative D call: TRBD2 (5 bases). CDR1 SNHLY and CDR2 FYNNEI come from the germline V gene. The ends were cut back, 4 bases at V and 11 bases at J, with 17 bases in the middle. CDR3 size: 13 residues. The CDR3 loop is CASSGGWEDGQYF. CDR3 bases: TGTGCCAGCAGTGGCGGGTGGGAAGATGGGCAGTACTTC.

This clonotype came up many times. The genes are TRBV29-1 and TRBJ1-2; 7 bases map to TRBD1. Germline trimming cut 3 bases from V and 4 bases from J; bases unmatched to any gene: 8. Germline V gene lookup returns CDR1 SQVTM and CDR2 ANQGSEA. The CDR3 extends over 14 amino acids. In DNA form, the CDR3 reads TGCAGCGTTGATGGTACCGGGACAGCCTATGGCTACACCTTC. This codes for CSVDGTGTAYGYTF.

This clonotype showed up just a few times. This chain links TRBV10-3 with TRBJ2-3; possible D gene TRBD2, 6 bases. Deletions cut 7 bases from V and 1 base from J, with 15 bases between. CDR3 size: 15 residues. In germline, CDR1 is ENHRY, CDR2 SYGVKD. CDR3 coding DNA: TGTGCCATCAACGCACTAGCTAACGGCACAGATACGCAGTATTTT. Translated: CAINALANGTDTQYF.

The rearrangement joins TRBV7-9 to TRBJ2-7, with D perhaps matching TRBD2 (5 bases). V was clipped by 3 bases and J by 7 bases, with 22 bases between them. The CDR3 sequence is 16 residues long. Per germline, CDR1 SEHNR and CDR2 FQNEAQ (reference sequence). The DNA of the CDR3 is TGTGCCAGCAGCTTGTGGGTAGCGCCTGATTACAATGAGCAGTACTTC. It encodes CASSLWVAPDYNEQYF.

This clonotype was counted once. Sequence at one end of the junction differs from germline and may be a read error. The V gene is TRBV6-1, the J gene TRBJ1-3; 7 bases are a match to TRBD1. Germline-derived CDR1 and CDR2 are MNHNS and SASEGT. This CDR3 comprises 17 residues. The CDR3 region is CASSPTTGQASGDTIYF. CDR3 DNA sequence: TGTGCCAGCAGTCCGACGACCGGACAGGCCTCTGGAGACACCATATATTTT.

The chain is built from TRBV25-1 and TRBJ1-5, with D perhaps matching TRBD1 (5 bases). CDR3 length: 14 residues. The V and J ends lost 9 bases and 3 bases respectively, with 15 bases between them. Germline-derived CDR1 and CDR2 are MGHDK and SYGVNS. The CDR3 coding sequence is TGTGCCAGTACGGACAACTCGAACAATCAGCCCCAGCATTTT. Encoded protein: CASTDNSNNQPQHF.

The chain uses TRBV9 and TRBJ1-3; a possible D gene is TRBD1 (6 bases). The CDR3 runs to 16 residues. Per the germline V gene, CDR1 is SGDLS and CDR2 is YYNGEE. Trimming stripped 3 bases from V and 1 base from J, with 14 bases between. The CDR3 nucleotides read TGTGCCAGCAGCGCTTCCGTGGGGGCTTCTGGAAACACCATATATTTT. Its translation: CASSASVGASGNTIYF.

The chain has TRBV6-2 or TRBV6-3 and TRBJ2-1; tentatively, D is TRBD2 (6 bases). The germline CDR1 and CDR2 sequences are MNHEY and SVGEGT. The CDR3 runs to 18 residues. The V end was cut by 6 bases, the J end by 1 base, with 22 bases between. CDR3 loop: CASSPVRGSRVSYNEQFF. In DNA, the CDR3 is TGTGCCAGCAGCCCCGTGCGGGGTTCTAGGGTATCCTACAATGAGCAGTTCTTC.